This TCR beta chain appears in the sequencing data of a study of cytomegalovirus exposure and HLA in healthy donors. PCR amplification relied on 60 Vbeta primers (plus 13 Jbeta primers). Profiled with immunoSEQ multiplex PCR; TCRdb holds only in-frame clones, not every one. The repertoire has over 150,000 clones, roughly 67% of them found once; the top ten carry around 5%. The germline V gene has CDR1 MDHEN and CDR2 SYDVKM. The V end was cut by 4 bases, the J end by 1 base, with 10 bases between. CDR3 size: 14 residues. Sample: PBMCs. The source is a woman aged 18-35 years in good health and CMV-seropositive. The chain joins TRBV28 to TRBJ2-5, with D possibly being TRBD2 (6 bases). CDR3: CASSSGLFQETQYF. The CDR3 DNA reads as TGTGCCAGCAGTTCGGGACTGTTCCAAGAGACCCAGTACTTC.